The 27 T cell receptor beta chains listed next were all sequenced from one sample in a study of OX40 agonist ivuxolimab in advanced cancers. The data were produced by immunoSEQ multiplex PCR, yet TCRdb's version contains in-frame clones alone and is incomplete. Of fewer than 15,000 clones detected, 75% to 90% appear once; the ten largest clones hold around 44%. Here the sequenced sample was CD4+ or CD8+ T cells sorted from blood, taken in a trial of the OX40 agonist ivuxolimab. Source of these receptors: an adult with an advanced solid tumor such as melanoma, head and neck, liver or kidney cancer.

J is TRBJ1-4 and V is TRBV4-2, with D perhaps TRBD1 (6 bases). Trimming shortened V by 3 bases and J by 7 bases, and 18 bases separated the two germline ends. The CDR3 spans 16 residues. The germline gives CDR1 LGHNA, CDR2 YNFKEQ. The CDR3 DNA is TGTGCCAGCAGCCAGCTCGGGGGGGCGCGTAGTGAAAAACTGTTTTTT. Its translation is CASSQLGGARSEKLFF.

V is TRBV5-4 and J is TRBJ2-7, with 9 positions matching TRBD1. CDR3 length: 14 amino acids. V lost 1 base to trimming and J lost 4 bases; unmatched junction nucleotides: 3. From germline, CDR1 is SGHNT and CDR2 YYREEE (reference sequence). The CDR3 DNA is TGTGCCAGCAGCTTGCGTGACAGGGGGTACGAGCAGTACTTC. Translating gives CASSLRDRGYEQYF.

This clone was seen a handful of times. The chain combines TRBV7-3 with TRBJ2-2, with a tentative D call TRBD1 (6 bases). Between the trimmed V and J ends, which lost 1 base and 6 bases, there was a span of 12 bases. Germline loops: CDR1 SGHTA, CDR2 FQGTGA. The CDR3 spans 15 residues. The CDR3 sequence: CASSLIEGDAGELFF. The CDR3 DNA follows: TGTGCCAGCAGCTTAATAGAGGGGGACGCCGGGGAGCTGTTTTTT.

CDR3 sequence reads: CASSPTSGPDQFF. Written as DNA, the CDR3 is TGTGCCAGCAGCCCTACTAGCGGGCCGGATCAGTTCTTC. The V and J genes are TRBV11-3 and TRBJ2-1; 9 positions agree with TRBD2. Trimming removed 5 bases from V and 13 bases from J; junction bases left unmatched: 9. CDR3 size: 13 residues. From germline, CDR1 is SGHNT and CDR2 YENEEA.

This chain connects TRBV4-1 to TRBJ1-5; 7 positions agree with TRBD1. Germline V gene sequence: CDR1 MGHRA, CDR2 YSYEKL. The trim removed 4 bases at V and 5 bases at J, leaving 5 bases unmatched. This CDR3 has 14 amino acids. DNA for the CDR3: TGCGCCAGCAGCCTGGGGACAGCTGATCAGCCCCAGCATTTT. Translated: CASSLGTADQPQHF.

V and J are TRBV5-1 and TRBJ2-7; a possible D gene is TRBD2 (6 bases). From germline, CDR1 is SGHRS and CDR2 YFSETQ. V shed 0 bases and J shed 1 base, with 17 bases lying between them. The CDR3 totals 17 residues. The CDR3 DNA reads as TGCGCCAGCAGCTTGGGCATGAGCGGGCCCTATTCCTACGAGCAGTACTTC. It translates to CASSLGMSGPYSYEQYF.

The rearrangement links TRBV29-1 to TRBJ2-5; D remains ambiguous. TRBJ2-7 explains the end of the DNA better; the J call may be wrong. The germline CDR1 and CDR2 sequences are SQVTM and ANQGSEA. This CDR3 has 13 residues. The CDR3: CSVFAEHSYEQYF. For the CDR3, the DNA is TGCAGCGTTTTCGCTGAGCATTCCTACGAGCAGTACTTC.

V usage is TRBV28 and J usage is TRBJ2-1, with D unresolved. Germline CDR1 and CDR2: MDHEN and SYDVKM. V lost 5 bases and J 12 bases, leaving 23 bases between the germline ends. The CDR3 extends over 15 amino acids. This CDR3 reads CASSTDEPTRGWQFF. For the CDR3, the DNA is TGTGCCAGCAGTACGGACGAACCGACACGAGGATGGCAGTTCTTC.

The chain recombines TRBV9 with TRBJ2-1; 7 bases line up with TRBD2. This CDR3 comprises 12 residues. Germline V CDR1 and CDR2: SGDLS, YYNGEE. Unmatched junction bases numbered 2, after V lost 4 bases and J lost 7 bases. The CDR3 protein is CASSQGGNEQFF. For the CDR3, the DNA is TGTGCCAGCAGCCAGGGAGGGAATGAGCAGTTCTTC.

The chain uses TRBV6-6 and TRBJ1-1; D not certain. V was clipped by 2 bases and J by 1 base, with 2 bases between them. Germline values: CDR1 MNHNY, CDR2 SVGAGI (reference sequence). This CDR3 has 12 amino acids. The DNA for the CDR3 is TGTGCCAGCAGTTACGAGAACACTGAAGCTTTCTTT. Its protein product is CASSYENTEAFF.

The chain is built from TRBV7-9 and TRBJ2-7; D gene unclear. This CDR3 is built from 12 residues. The V and J ends lost 5 bases and 7 bases respectively, with 12 bases between them. From germline, CDR1 is SEHNR and CDR2 FQNEAQ (reference sequence). CDR3 in DNA: TGTGCCAGCAGCCCCCTCGATGGAGAGCAGTACTTC. Amino acid sequence: CASSPLDGEQYF.

This clone showed up just a few times. V and J are TRBV4-2 and TRBJ1-1, with D hard to call. The CDR3 has 16 residues. Per germline, CDR1 LGHNA and CDR2 YNFKEQ. Trimming took off 1 base at V and 0 bases at J, with 12 bases between the two ends. The CDR3, as DNA: TGTGCCAGCAGCCAAGCCCCGGGGATGGTGAACACTGAAGCTTTCTTT. Protein: CASSQAPGMVNTEAFF.

The rearrangement uses TRBV2 and TRBJ1-5; D gene uncertain. Germline CDR1 and CDR2: SNHLY and FYNNEI. The ends were cut back, 6 bases at V and 0 bases at J, with 6 bases in the middle. The CDR3 covers 13 residues. DNA for the CDR3: TGTGCCAGCAGCCGCTATAGCAATCAGCCCCAGCATTTT. Its translation: CASSRYSNQPQHF.

V usage is TRBV7-6 and J usage is TRBJ1-6; D gene unclear. The CDR3 consists of 15 residues. CDR1 and CDR2 from the germline V gene are SGHVS and FNYEAQ. Trimming took off 0 bases at V and 5 bases at J, with 8 bases between the two ends. CDR3 protein: CASSLAMADNSPLHF. The CDR3 DNA is TGTGCCAGCAGCTTAGCGATGGCAGATAATTCACCCCTCCACTTT.

The J gene is TRBJ2-7, the V gene TRBV9, with 11 bases matching TRBD2. Germline assignment: CDR1 SGDLS and CDR2 YYNGEE. Unmatched junction bases numbered 7, after V lost 4 bases and J lost 4 bases. CDR3 size: 15 residues. DNA for the CDR3: TGTGCCAGCAGCCCGGGACTAGCGGAGAGTTACGAGCAGTACTTC. Protein: CASSPGLAESYEQYF. The full variable domain, its missing parts supplied by reference TRBV9 and TRBJ2-7, is DSGVTQTPKHLITATGQRVTLRCSPRSGDLSVYWYQQSLDQGLQFLIQYYNGEERAKGNILERFSAQQFPDLHSELNLSSLELGDSALYFCASSPGLAESYEQYFGPGTRLTVT.

V is TRBV19 and J is TRBJ1-1; D not certain. CDR1 is LNHDA and CDR2 is SQIVND in the germline V gene (reference sequence). With 1 base removed from V and 4 bases from J, the gap between germline ends came to 10 bases. CDR3 length: 14 residues. DNA for the CDR3: TGTGCCAGTAGTATAGTGGCGGGCGGCACTGAAGCTTTCTTT. This gives the protein CASSIVAGGTEAFF.

The table lists this clone with a count of one. The J gene is TRBJ2-7, the V gene TRBV27, with TRBD2 as a possible D gene (6 bases). V lost 8 bases, J lost 3 bases, and 14 bases lay in between. The length of the CDR3 is 13 residues. CDR1 and CDR2 (germline): MNHEY, SMNVEV (reference sequence). The CDR3 sequence is CASRDLQNYEQYF. Written as DNA, the CDR3 is TGTGCCAGCCGGGACTTACAGAACTACGAGCAGTACTTC.

The V and J genes are TRBV2 and TRBJ1-1; 10 positions agree with TRBD1. Germline CDR1 and CDR2: SNHLY and FYNNEI. Trimming removed 8 bases from V and 7 bases from J; junction bases left unmatched: 4. This CDR3 is 12 amino acids long. CDR3 bases: TGTGCCAGCGGGACAGGGGAATATGAAGCTTTCTTT. Amino acid sequence: CASGTGEYEAFF.

With respect to this clone: Additional DNA sequences in this sample encode the identical CDR3. The V and J genes are TRBV15 and TRBJ1-2, with a possible D match to TRBD1 (6 bases). The germline V gene has CDR1 LNHNV and CDR2 YYDKDF (reference sequence). V lost 0 bases and J lost 3, with 11 bases in between. This CDR3 comprises 15 residues. The CDR3 protein is CATSRDTGRYYGYTF. The DNA of the CDR3 is TGTGCCACCAGCAGAGATACAGGGCGATACTATGGCTACACCTTC.

The gene calls are TRBV11-2 and TRBJ2-1, with D perhaps matching TRBD1 or TRBD2 (5 bases each). The CDR3 extends over 14 amino acids. Per germline, CDR1 SGHAT and CDR2 FQNNGV. Trimming took off 5 bases at V and 5 bases at J, with 13 bases between the two ends. CDR3: CASSPGLGDNEQFF. In DNA, the CDR3 is TGTGCCAGCAGCCCAGGACTGGGGGACAATGAGCAGTTCTTC.

The chain is built from TRBV7-2 and TRBJ2-2; the match to TRBD2 covers 7 bases. The CDR3 loop spans 17 amino acids. CDR1 and CDR2 from the germline V gene are SGHTA and FQGNSA. The ends lost 5 bases at V and 3 bases at J; junction bases unmatched: 12. CDR3 coding DNA: TGTGCCAGCAGCGTACTAGCGACGAGACCGGACACCGGGGAGCTGTTTTTT. Protein product: CASSVLATRPDTGELFF.

This chain links TRBV25-1 with TRBJ2-3; D unclear. The V end was cut by 4 bases, the J end by 8 bases, with 13 bases between. This CDR3 comprises 13 residues. Germline lookup yields CDR1 MGHDK and CDR2 SYGVNS. In DNA, the CDR3 is TGTGCCAGCAGTGCCCTCTCGGAAGGTACGCAGTATTTT. Amino acid sequence: CASSALSEGTQYF.

The rearrangement links TRBV9 to TRBJ2-3; D tentatively reads TRBD1 or TRBD2 (6 bases each). V was cut by 4 bases and J by 3 bases, with 15 bases left in between. There are 15 residues in the CDR3. Germline V gene data show CDR1 as SGDLS and CDR2 as YYNGEE. CDR3 bases: TGTGCCAGCAGCTTCAGTGGGGGGCCGACAGATACGCAGTATTTT. Translation: CASSFSGGPTDTQYF.

The chain recombines TRBV4-3 with TRBJ2-3; TRBD2 aligns across 10 bases. The CDR3 runs 16 residues. Per the germline V gene, CDR1 is LGHNA and CDR2 is YSLEER. The trim removed 4 bases at V and 4 bases at J, leaving 8 bases unmatched. The CDR3 is CASSPSTSGWADTQYF. CDR3 DNA: TGCGCCAGCAGCCCCTCGACTAGCGGGTGGGCAGATACGCAGTATTTT.

This clone has just one count. The J gene is TRBJ2-5, the V gene TRBV5-6; 7 bases map to TRBD2. The CDR3 has 13 residues. Germline assignment: CDR1 SGHDT and CDR2 YYEEEE. Trimming took 6 bases from V and 5 from J; bases not matched to a gene: 7. CDR3: CASTGTTSETQYF. As DNA, the CDR3 is TGTGCCAGCACCGGGACTACCTCGGAGACCCAGTACTTC.

The CDR3 reads CASSFPAASGFINTQYF. The CDR3, as DNA: TGTGCCAGCAGTTTCCCGGCGGCTAGCGGTTTTATTAATACGCAGTATTTT. The gene calls are TRBV28 and TRBJ2-3; 7 bases are shared with TRBD2. The germline V gene encodes CDR1 MDHEN and CDR2 SYDVKM. The CDR3 totals 17 residues. J was trimmed by 7 bases and V by 3 bases; bases with no gene match: 16.

This chain connects TRBV19 to TRBJ1-5; no reliable D call. The germline CDR1 and CDR2 sequences are LNHDA and SQIVND (reference sequence). V dropped 3 bases and J dropped 3 bases, with 12 bases sitting between them. The CDR3 is 15 residues long. As DNA, the CDR3 is TGTGCCAGTAGTATCGCCACACGGGTCAATCAGCCCCAGCATTTT. Translating it yields CASSIATRVNQPQHF.